Presented here are 22 T cell receptor beta chains from one specimen sequenced in a study of blood T cells in healthy people across ages. It was with a sample-barcoded 5' primer and a J-beta primer mix that a second PCR of about 6 to 12 cycles was run. TCRdb reprocessed the 5' RACE reads with MiXCR, giving one entry per CDR3 protein. The profile shows 900,000 to 950,000 distinct CDR3 sequences, 29% of them singletons. This sample also appeared in a second study, on T cells of mothers and their children.

The sequenced material came from blood. The receptors originated from a woman aged 40 to 50 in good health.

This clonotype has at least ten counts. The V and J genes are TRBV7-2 and TRBJ2-7; possible D gene TRBD1, 6 bases. Germline CDR1 SGHTA, CDR2 FQGNSA. This CDR3 is built from 16 residues. V was cut by 5 bases and J by 0 bases, with 17 bases left in between. CDR3 amino acids: CASSMRVGGVSYEQYF. CDR3 nucleotides: TGTGCCAGCAGCATGAGGGTTGGGGGCGTCTCCTACGAGCAGTACTTC. The complete variable domain, with remaining parts taken from reference TRBV7-2 and TRBJ2-7, reads GAGVSQSPSNKVTEKGKDVELRCDPISGHTALYWYRQSLGQGLEFLIYFQGNSAPDKSGLPSDRFSAERTGGSVSTLTIQRTQQEDSAVYLCASSMRVGGVSYEQYFGPGTRLTVT.

The chain links TRBV5-1 to TRBJ1-1; tentative D call: TRBD1 (6 bases). The germline CDR1 and CDR2 sequences are SGHRS and YFSETQ. The ends were cut back, 3 bases at V and 1 base at J, with 10 bases in the middle. This CDR3 is 14 amino acids long. CDR3 nucleotides: TGCGCCAGCAGCTCGGAGGGACAGAACACTGAAGCTTTCTTT. Its protein product is CASSSEGQNTEAFF.

The V and J genes are TRBV7-8 and TRBJ2-1; D gene unclear. CDR3 size: 13 residues. Trimming left V 1 base short and J 13 bases short, with 14 bases between. The V gene's germline CDR1 is SGHVS and CDR2 FQNEAQ. The CDR3 region is CASSLDSSETQFF. The CDR3 nucleotides read TGTGCCAGCAGCTTAGATTCCTCCGAGACCCAGTTCTTC.

About this clonotype: Being one base from a much bigger clone, this may be a read error. The chain carries TRBV20-1 and TRBJ1-4; D remains ambiguous. The V gene's germline CDR1 is DFQATT and CDR2 SNEGSKA (reference sequence). CDR3 length: 13 amino acids. The V end was cut by 3 bases, the J end by 6 bases, with 11 bases between. CDR3 sequence reads: CSARSGVDEKLFF. Written as DNA, the CDR3 is TGCAGTGCTAGGAGTGGGGTAGATGAAAAACTGTTTTTT.

This clonotype was recorded many times. The chain uses TRBV4-2 and TRBJ2-2; TRBD1 agrees at 8 bases. Germline CDR1 LGHNA, CDR2 YNFKEQ. The CDR3 is 14 amino acids. With V trimmed by 6 bases and J by 5 bases, 5 bases remained unmatched. The CDR3 region is CASSDRGGTGELFF. The CDR3 DNA follows: TGTGCCAGCAGTGACAGGGGCGGAACCGGGGAGCTGTTTTTT.

The table lists this clonotype with a few counts. V gene TRBV9 combines with J gene TRBJ2-1, with TRBD2 matching over 12 bases. Germline lookup yields CDR1 SGDLS and CDR2 YYNGEE. The V segment lost 4 bases and the J segment 1 base; nucleotides outside the gene matches: 18. CDR3 length equals 21 residues. This chain's CDR3 is CASSSSGLAGIIPNSYNEQFF. The CDR3 nucleotides are TGTGCCAGCAGCTCTTCTGGACTAGCGGGGATAATACCAAATTCCTACAATGAGCAGTTCTTC.

In its sample, this clonotype was seen a few times. This chain links TRBV9 with TRBJ2-7; D gene uncertain. The V and J ends lost 2 bases and 5 bases respectively, with 8 bases between them. This CDR3 contains 12 residues. Germline assignment: CDR1 SGDLS and CDR2 YYNGEE. CDR3: CASSVSTDEQYF. CDR3 coding DNA: TGTGCCAGCAGCGTCTCTACCGACGAGCAGTACTTC.

This clonotype was recorded at least ten times. This chain joins TRBV10-3 and TRBJ2-5; 7 bases are a match to TRBD1. The V gene end was trimmed by 2 bases and the J gene end by 2 bases; junction bases not matched to a gene: 2. The CDR3 is 14 amino acids. Germline V gene sequence: CDR1 ENHRY, CDR2 SYGVKD. CDR3 amino acids: CAISEPGQQETQYF. The DNA of the CDR3 is TGTGCCATCAGTGAGCCGGGACAGCAAGAGACCCAGTACTTC.

A few counts support this clonotype. This chain links TRBV28 with TRBJ2-7; TRBD2 matches 7 bases. The J call may not be correct, given that the DNA end is closer to TRBJ2-5. The CDR3 is 15 amino acids. The V gene's germline CDR1 is MDHEN and CDR2 SYDVKM. The CDR3 is CASSILTGGQETQYF. As DNA, the CDR3 is TGTGCCAGCAGTATACTGACGGGGGGTCAGGAGACCCAGTACTTC.

This clonotype was seen a few times. The V gene is TRBV2, the J gene TRBJ2-7; TRBD1 matches 7 bases. This CDR3 is built from 14 residues. Per the germline V gene, CDR1 is SNHLY and CDR2 is FYNNEI. V trimming: 7 bases; J trimming: 6 bases; junction bases outside the gene matches: 12. The CDR3 is CASTLSRGRVEQYF. Here the CDR3 DNA reads TGTGCCAGCACCCTCAGTAGGGGGCGAGTCGAGCAGTACTTC.

This clonotype was seen a few times. This sequence joins TRBV7-6 and TRBJ1-6; D not resolved. The CDR3 spans 13 residues. Germline V gene sequence: CDR1 SGHVS, CDR2 FNYEAQ. With 4 bases removed from V and 8 bases from J, the gap between germline ends came to 9 bases. The CDR3 bases are TGTGCCAGCAGCTCCTCGGACGATTCACCCCTCCACTTT. This sequence encodes CASSSSDDSPLHF.

The sample holds one count of this clonotype. This sequence joins TRBV7-2 and TRBJ2-1, with 7 nucleotides matching TRBD1. The trim removed 5 bases at V and 7 bases at J, leaving 11 bases unmatched. The length of the CDR3 is 15 residues. Germline V gives CDR1 SGHTA, CDR2 FQGNSA. The CDR3 sequence is CASSPHRQGGNEQFF. In DNA form, the CDR3 reads TGTGCCAGCAGCCCACACCGACAGGGCGGTAATGAGCAGTTCTTC. The full variable domain, in which reference TRBV7-2 and TRBJ2-1 provide the parts outside the CDR3, is GAGVSQSPSNKVTEKGKDVELRCDPISGHTALYWYRQSLGQGLEFLIYFQGNSAPDKSGLPSDRFSAERTGGSVSTLTIQRTQQEDSAVYLCASSPHRQGGNEQFFGPGTRLTVL.

This clonotype appeared a few times. The J gene is TRBJ1-2, the V gene TRBV16; D is uncertain. The germline gives CDR1 KGHSY, CDR2 FQNENV. Trimming stripped 1 base from V and 3 bases from J, with 12 bases between. The CDR3 is 15 residues long. The CDR3 DNA sequence: TGTGCCAGCAGCCAATTGGGAGGGAACGACTATGGCTACACCTTC. This sequence encodes CASSQLGGNDYGYTF.

Remarks on this clonotype: Since a much larger clone is just one base distant, this may be a read error. This chain links TRBV12-3 or TRBV12-4 with TRBJ1-2; no reliable D call. V was clipped by 4 bases and J by 8 bases, with 11 bases between them. This CDR3 has 12 residues. The CDR3 here is CASSSRTGGYTF. CDR3 DNA: TGTGCCAGCAGTTCGCGCACGGGAGGCTACACCTTC.

Many counts were recorded for this clonotype. This rearrangement joins TRBV7-8 to TRBJ2-4; 8 nucleotides match TRBD2. Germline CDR1 SGHVS, CDR2 FQNEAQ. The V gene end was trimmed by 5 bases and the J gene end by 0 bases; junction bases not matched to a gene: 18. This CDR3 has 20 residues. CDR3 DNA: TGTGCCAGCAGCCCACGTCACCAGCGGGGGTCCATTATAGCCAAAAACATTCAGTACTTC. It encodes CASSPRHQRGSIIAKNIQYF.

Worth noting for this clonotype: One end of the junction is discordant with germline, which a read error may explain. J is TRBJ2-5 and V is TRBV3-1; D is perhaps TRBD1 or TRBD2 (5 bases each). Per germline, CDR1 LGHDT and CDR2 YNNKEL (reference sequence). CDR3 length equals 15 residues. In DNA, the CDR3 is TGTGCCAGCAGCCAAATTTCGGGACCGCAAGAGACACAGTACTTC. This gives the protein CASSQISGPQETQYF.

This clonotype was seen only a few times. One junction end disagrees with the germline gene, perhaps due to a read error. The CDR3 here is CTSSPRRIQETQYF. The CDR3 bases are TGTACCAGCAGCCCCCGTAGGATACAAGAGACCCAGTACTTC. The chain uses TRBV7-8 and TRBJ2-5; no reliable D call. Germline V gives CDR1 SGHVS, CDR2 FQNEAQ. The CDR3 spans 14 residues.

This clonotype was seen a few times. A much bigger clone sits one base away, suggesting this may be a read error. The V and J genes are TRBV18 and TRBJ2-4; D gene ambiguous. The CDR3 totals 15 residues. The V gene's germline CDR1 is KGHSH and CDR2 LQKENI. CDR3 sequence (DNA): TGTGCCAGCTCACCCCCCAATATAGCCGAAAACATTCAGTACTTC. It is translated as CASSPPNIAENIQYF.

This clonotype was observed many times. The genes are TRBV11-2 and TRBJ2-5; D gene ambiguous. The CDR3 runs to 14 residues. Trimming pared 5 bases from V and 5 bases from J, leaving 15 bases between. Germline loops: CDR1 SGHAT, CDR2 FQNNGV. The CDR3 sequence: CASSLVRPAETQYF. The CDR3 region has the DNA TGTGCCAGCAGCCTAGTGCGGCCTGCGGAGACCCAGTACTTC. Combining the CDR3 with reference TRBV11-2 and TRBJ2-5 gives the whole variable domain EAGVAQSPRYKIIEKRQSVAFWCNPISGHATLYWYQQILGQGPKLLIQFQNNGVVDDSQLPKDRFSAERLKGVDSTLKIQPAKLEDSAVYLCASSLVRPAETQYFGPGTRLLVL.

For this clonotype: A much larger clone differs from this one at a single base, so this may be a read error. The V call is TRBV4-3, the J call TRBJ1-2, with a weak D call TRBD1 (6 bases). Germline V gives CDR1 LGHNA, CDR2 YSLEER. Deletions cut 0 bases from V and 2 bases from J, with 10 bases between. The CDR3 length is 15 residues. This CDR3 is CASSQDARGNYGYTF. The CDR3 bases are TGCGCCAGCAGCCAAGACGCGAGGGGGAACTATGGCTACACCTTC.

This clonotype showed up just a few times. The chain joins TRBV2 to TRBJ1-5; D call uncertain. V was shortened by 4 bases and J by 0 bases, with 10 bases between the two germline ends. Germline V gives CDR1 SNHLY, CDR2 FYNNEI. The CDR3 has 15 amino acids. CDR3 in amino acids: CASSASDISNQPQHF. CDR3 nucleotides: TGTGCCAGCAGTGCGTCTGATATTAGCAATCAGCCCCAGCATTTT.

The chain combines TRBV27 with TRBJ1-2; the match to TRBD1 covers 9 bases. Germline trimming cut 4 bases from V and 4 bases from J; bases unmatched to any gene: 7. The V gene's germline CDR1 is MNHEY and CDR2 SMNVEV (reference sequence). There are 15 residues in the CDR3. This CDR3 is CASSSRTGVTYGYTF. The CDR3 nucleotides read TGTGCCAGCAGTTCCAGGACAGGGGTGACCTATGGCTACACCTTC.